What follows are 31 T cell receptor beta chains derived from one specimen sequenced in a study of OX40 agonist ivuxolimab in advanced cancers. Method: immunoSEQ multiplex PCR; TCRdb's copy keeps in-frame clones and lacks some. The sample has tens of thousands of clones, 89% seen once. Material: CD4+ or CD8+ T cells sorted from blood, obtained in a trial of the OX40 agonist ivuxolimab. Every receptor here comes from an adult with an advanced solid tumor such as melanoma, head and neck, liver or kidney cancer.

The chain has TRBV14 and TRBJ1-4; D not resolved. V lost 3 bases, J lost 8 bases, and 13 bases lay in between. Germline V gene lookup returns CDR1 SGHDN and CDR2 FVKESK. The CDR3 has 14 residues. The CDR3 region is CASSQDSKGEKLFF. For the CDR3, the DNA is TGTGCCAGCAGCCAGGACTCGAAAGGGGAAAAACTGTTTTTT.

The chain carries TRBV14 and TRBJ1-3; D is undetermined. The CDR3 is 13 amino acids. Germline V gene data show CDR1 as SGHDN and CDR2 as FVKESK. V lost 1 base to trimming and J lost 4 bases, with 5 bases between them. In DNA form, the CDR3 reads TGTGCCAGCAGCCAAGTACCAGGAAACACCATATATTTT. Encoded protein: CASSQVPGNTIYF.

The chain uses TRBV11-1 and TRBJ1-4; no clear D. Germline V gene data show CDR1 as SGHAT and CDR2 as FQDESV (reference sequence). The CDR3 runs to 14 residues. Trimming cost V 3 bases and J 3 bases, with 8 bases left between them. CDR3 in DNA: TGTGCCAGCAGCTTTGAGGGCTCTAATGAAAAACTGTTTTTT. Protein: CASSFEGSNEKLFF.

The rearrangement joins TRBV27 to TRBJ1-1; 9 nucleotides line up with TRBD1. The CDR3 has 16 amino acids. The germline V gene has CDR1 MNHEY and CDR2 SMNVEV (reference sequence). V was pared by 2 bases and J by 4 bases, with 8 bases of the junction left unmatched. The CDR3 spells CASSLRVTGGGTEAFF. The CDR3 nucleotides are TGTGCCAGCAGTTTACGGGTTACAGGGGGCGGCACTGAAGCTTTCTTT.

CDR3 sequence: CASSEQGQVERPQHF. The CDR3 DNA sequence: TGTGCCAGCAGTGAACAAGGACAGGTCGAGCGGCCCCAGCATTTT. The chain carries TRBV6-1 and TRBJ1-5; 7 bases match TRBD1. This CDR3 spans 15 amino acids. Germline V gene sequence: CDR1 MNHNS, CDR2 SASEGT. Trimming cost V 2 bases and J 9 bases; bases outside gene matches: 10.

The J gene is TRBJ1-2, the V gene TRBV2; tentative D call: TRBD1 (6 bases). Trimming left V 10 bases short and J 4 bases short, with 22 bases between. In germline, CDR1 is SNHLY, CDR2 FYNNEI. CDR3 length: 15 amino acids. The CDR3 DNA reads as TGTGCCAACATAGGAGCCACAGGGAAACGCTATGGCTACACCTTC. This gives the protein CANIGATGKRYGYTF.

The rearrangement joins TRBV5-1 to TRBJ1-6; 9 nucleotides line up with TRBD1. This CDR3 is 19 amino acids long. CDR1 is SGHRS and CDR2 is YFSETQ in the germline V gene. V lost 4 bases and J lost 8; bases outside the gene matches: 19. As DNA, the CDR3 is TGCGCCAGCAGCGCACAGGGGGCTGTTGGAGGGTTGTCGGATTCACCCCTCCACTTT. Protein product: CASSAQGAVGGLSDSPLHF. Supplemented by reference TRBV5-1 and TRBJ1-6, the full variable domain reads KAGVTQTPRYLIKTRGQQVTLSCSPISGHRSVSWYQQTPGQGLQFLFEYFSETQRNKGNFPGRFSGRQFSNSRSEMNVSTLELGDSALYLCASSAQGAVGGLSDSPLHFGNGTRLTVT.

This clone occurred once. The chain uses TRBV5-1 and TRBJ2-1, with TRBD2 as a possible D gene (6 bases). Germline V gene lookup returns CDR1 SGHRS and CDR2 YFSETQ. The V and J ends lost 4 bases and 7 bases respectively, with 18 bases between them. This CDR3 contains 15 residues. CDR3 sequence reads: CASSPPGSRGNEQFF. CDR3 in DNA: TGCGCCAGCAGCCCGCCCGGGAGTCGCGGAAATGAGCAGTTCTTC. The full variable domain, in which reference TRBV5-1 and TRBJ2-1 provide the parts outside the CDR3, is KAGVTQTPRYLIKTRGQQVTLSCSPISGHRSVSWYQQTPGQGLQFLFEYFSETQRNKGNFPGRFSGRQFSNSRSEMNVSTLELGDSALYLCASSPPGSRGNEQFFGPGTRLTVL.

V is TRBV5-6 and J is TRBJ2-7; D is perhaps TRBD1 or TRBD2 (6 bases each). The CDR3 spans 14 residues. Germline CDR1 is SGHDT and CDR2 is YYEEEE. V was trimmed by 3 bases and J by 2 bases, leaving 12 bases between them. The CDR3 loop reads CASSWGRGTYEQYV. The CDR3 region has the DNA TGTGCCAGCAGCTGGGGGCGGGGAACCTACGAGCAGTACGTC.

V usage is TRBV18 and J usage is TRBJ1-1; tentatively, D is TRBD1 (5 bases). The CDR3 covers 14 residues. V was cut by 6 bases and J by 0 bases, with 11 bases left in between. CDR1 is KGHSH and CDR2 is LQKENI in the germline V gene. CDR3 nucleotide sequence: TGTGCCAGCTCCCCGGGACTCATGAACACTGAAGCTTTCTTT. Protein sequence: CASSPGLMNTEAFF.

The rearrangement links TRBV5-4 to TRBJ2-5, with D perhaps matching TRBD1 (6 bases). The CDR3 has 14 amino acids. CDR1 is SGHNT and CDR2 is YYREEE in the germline V gene (reference sequence). Between the trimmed V and J ends, which lost 4 bases and 0 bases, there was a span of 10 bases. The CDR3 DNA reads TGTGCCAGCAGCCCCACAGGGTACCAAGAGACCCAGTACTTC. The encoded protein is CASSPTGYQETQYF.

The CDR3 sequence is CASSLSVTGWDGDYGYTF. CDR3 nucleotides: TGTGCCAGCAGCTTATCTGTAACAGGGTGGGATGGGGATTATGGCTACACCTTC. V gene TRBV11-2 combines with J gene TRBJ1-2; a weak D match, TRBD1 (6 bases). V lost 2 bases to trimming and J lost 5 bases, with 24 bases between them. Germline CDR1 reads SGHAT; CDR2 reads FQNNGV. The CDR3 has 18 amino acids.

In nucleotides, the CDR3 is TGTGCCAGCAGCGCACAGGGGGCCTTTGGTTCACCCCTCCACTTT. It specifies CASSAQGAFGSPLHF. The genes are TRBV9 and TRBJ1-6; TRBD1 agrees at 9 bases. Germline V gene data show CDR1 as SGDLS and CDR2 as YYNGEE. The CDR3 loop spans 15 amino acids. The V segment lost 3 bases and the J segment 9 bases; nucleotides outside the gene matches: 7.

V is TRBV27 and J is TRBJ2-1; a weak D match, TRBD2 (7 bases). The germline V gene has CDR1 MNHEY and CDR2 SMNVEV (reference sequence). Trimming took off 4 bases at V and 0 bases at J, with 16 bases between the two ends. The CDR3 has 17 amino acids. The CDR3 coding sequence is TGTGCCAGCAGTTCGAGGGGGGGAGGGCCCTCCTACAATGAGCAGTTCTTC. Translating it yields CASSSRGGGPSYNEQFF.

J is TRBJ2-1 and V is TRBV6-1; D call uncertain. Deletions cut 5 bases from V and 8 bases from J, with 10 bases between. The CDR3 runs 12 residues. The germline V gene has CDR1 MNHNS and CDR2 SASEGT. This CDR3 reads CASSSRSDEQFF. CDR3 bases: TGTGCCAGCAGTTCCAGATCCGATGAGCAGTTCTTC.

The rearrangement joins TRBV30 to TRBJ1-1; a possible D gene is TRBD1 (5 bases). The V gene's germline CDR1 is GTSNPN and CDR2 SVGIG (reference sequence). Trimming cost V 3 bases and J 1 base, with 9 bases left between them. The CDR3 sequence is 13 residues long. This CDR3 reads CAWRGGTNTEAFF. The CDR3 DNA follows: TGTGCCTGGAGGGGGGGTACGAACACTGAAGCTTTCTTT.

In the case of this clone: The conserved final phenylalanine or tryptophan is absent from the CDR3, which likely points to a read error. The gene calls are TRBV19 and TRBJ1-1, with D unresolved. The CDR3 contains 14 residues. The germline CDR1 and CDR2 sequences are LNHDA and SQIVND (reference sequence). Trimming cost V 5 bases and J 6 bases, with 16 bases left between them. In DNA form, the CDR3 reads TGTGCCAGTAGTGAACACCTTCCTCCCTCTGAAGCTTTCCTT. Its protein is CASSEHLPPSEAFL.

V usage is TRBV10-1 and J usage is TRBJ2-5, with 7 positions matching TRBD1. V lost 0 bases to trimming and J lost 7 bases; unmatched junction nucleotides: 2. The CDR3 has 13 residues. In germline, CDR1 is WNHNN, CDR2 SYGVQD (reference sequence). CDR3 residues: CASSESQGVTQYF. Written as DNA, the CDR3 is TGCGCCAGCAGTGAGTCGCAGGGGGTGACCCAGTACTTC.

This sequence joins TRBV7-2 and TRBJ1-4; 9 nucleotides line up with TRBD1. The germline gives CDR1 SGHTA, CDR2 FQGNSA. The CDR3 spans 16 residues. With 5 bases clipped from V and 8 bases from J, the junction kept 12 bases outside the gene matches. The CDR3 region has the DNA TGTGCCAGCAGCCGAAGAGACAGGGGGGGAGGCGAAAAACTGTTTTTT. This gives the protein CASSRRDRGGGEKLFF.

This chain links TRBV5-5 with TRBJ1-5, with D hard to call. V shed 4 bases and J shed 4 bases, with 12 bases lying between them. The CDR3 extends over 14 amino acids. CDR1 and CDR2 (germline): SGHKS, YYEKEE (reference sequence). The CDR3 sequence is CASSPGGGNQPQHF. DNA for the CDR3: TGTGCCAGCAGCCCTGGAGGTGGTAATCAGCCCCAGCATTTT. Full variable domain (missing parts from reference TRBV5-5 and TRBJ1-5): DAGVTQSPTHLIKTRGQQVTLRCSPISGHKSVSWYQQVLGQGPQFIFQYYEKEERGRGNFPDRFSARQFPNYSSELNVNALLLGDSALYLCASSPGGGNQPQHFGDGTRLSIL.

The chain recombines TRBV4-1 with TRBJ1-1; TRBD1 matches at 8 bases. Germline values: CDR1 MGHRA, CDR2 YSYEKL. After removal of 0 bases from V and 5 bases from J, the junction contained 11 bases not matched to a gene. The CDR3 spans 17 residues. For the CDR3, the DNA is TGCGCCAGCAGCCAAGACAGGACAGGGAATAGGAAGACTGAAGCTTTCTTT. It is translated as CASSQDRTGNRKTEAFF.

This chain links TRBV4-1 with TRBJ2-7, with 8 bases that match TRBD2. Germline CDR1 reads MGHRA; CDR2 reads YSYEKL. The CDR3 is made up of 15 amino acids. Trimming took 4 bases from V and 2 from J; bases not matched to a gene: 7. CDR3 DNA sequence: TGCGCCAGCAGCCTTAGCGGGACCGACCCCTACGAGCAGTACTTC. Translating it yields CASSLSGTDPYEQYF.

V and J are TRBV7-9 and TRBJ2-3; 8 bases line up with TRBD2. The J segment lost 3 bases and the V segment lost 6 bases, leaving 5 bases of the junction unmatched. The CDR3 is 14 amino acids. CDR1 and CDR2 from the germline V gene are SEHNR and FQNEAQ (reference sequence). CDR3 coding DNA: TGTGCCAGCAGTTGGACTAGCCCTACAGATACGCAGTATTTT. It translates to CASSWTSPTDTQYF.

The V call is TRBV28, the J call TRBJ2-3, with D maybe TRBD2 (5 bases). CDR1 MDHEN and CDR2 SYDVKM come from the germline V gene. Trimming took off 2 bases at V and 2 bases at J, with 11 bases between the two ends. The CDR3 spans 15 residues. The CDR3 nucleotides are TGTGCCAGCAGTTTAGAGCGGATCGACACAGATACGCAGTATTTT. This gives the protein CASSLERIDTDTQYF.

The chain employs TRBV5-1 and TRBJ1-1; D remains ambiguous. The V end was cut by 4 bases, the J end by 1 base, with 8 bases between. The germline V gene has CDR1 SGHRS and CDR2 YFSETQ. The CDR3 runs to 13 residues. CDR3: CASSEATNTEAFF. CDR3 DNA: TGCGCCAGCAGCGAGGCTACGAACACTGAAGCTTTCTTT.

The chain couples TRBV9 to TRBJ1-4; perhaps TRBD1 as D (5 bases). The V end lost 6 bases, the J end lost 3 bases, and 12 bases lay between the germline ends. The length of the CDR3 is 14 residues. Per germline, CDR1 SGDLS and CDR2 YYNGEE. CDR3 in amino acids: CASTQGVANEKLFF. CDR3 nucleotide sequence: TGTGCCAGCACCCAGGGCGTAGCTAATGAAAAACTGTTTTTT.

The rearrangement uses TRBV19 and TRBJ2-1, with D tentatively TRBD1 (5 bases). The germline V gene has CDR1 LNHDA and CDR2 SQIVND (reference sequence). The CDR3 contains 15 residues. Trimming took off 7 bases at V and 0 bases at J, with 13 bases between the two ends. The CDR3 DNA sequence: TGTGCCAGTACCGTGACAGCAAACTCCTACAATGAGCAGTTCTTC. Amino acid sequence: CASTVTANSYNEQFF.

V and J are TRBV7-3 and TRBJ2-1; D is unresolved. The CDR3 covers 13 residues. The V and J ends lost 3 bases and 5 bases respectively, with 8 bases between them. Germline V gene sequence: CDR1 SGHTA, CDR2 FQGTGA. The CDR3 bases are TGTGCCAGCAGCTTCTCAGAAAACAATGAGCAGTTCTTC. Translation: CASSFSENNEQFF.

The rearrangement links TRBV6-6 to TRBJ2-7, with 7 nucleotides matching TRBD1. There are 13 residues in the CDR3. Germline CDR1 reads MNHNY; CDR2 reads SVGAGI (reference sequence). V dropped 4 bases and J dropped 7; count of bases not matched to a gene: 7. This CDR3 is CASSSTGSGEQYF. The CDR3 DNA reads TGTGCCAGCAGTTCGACAGGGTCGGGGGAGCAGTACTTC.

The chain uses TRBV18 and TRBJ1-1; D remains ambiguous. This CDR3 comprises 12 residues. Germline CDR1 reads KGHSH; CDR2 reads LQKENI. V was cut by 4 bases and J by 1 base, with 4 bases left in between. In DNA, the CDR3 is TGTGCCAGCTCACTAGGGAACACTGAAGCTTTCTTT. Amino acid sequence: CASSLGNTEAFF.

This clone was seen just once. The CDR3 region is CATTPGGTQGRIGNTIYF. The CDR3 DNA is TGTGCCACCACCCCAGGGGGGACCCAGGGGAGAATTGGAAACACCATATATTTT. This chain links TRBV15 with TRBJ1-3, with TRBD1 matching over 7 bases. V shed 7 bases and J 3 bases; nucleotides not matched to a gene: 18. In germline, CDR1 is LNHNV, CDR2 YYDKDF (reference sequence). The CDR3 totals 18 residues.